This TCR beta chain comes out of a study of blood T cell repertoires in COVID-19. Study in general: The study drew acute and convalescent COVID-19 samples from the United States, Italy and Spain.

The CDR3 is made up of 16 amino acids. Germline V gene data show CDR1 as SNHLY and CDR2 as FYNNEI. Losses at the gene ends were 6 bases for V and 4 bases for J; bases not matched to a gene: 5. The table came from immunoSEQ multiplex PCR; TCRdb's copy has only in-frame clones and leaves some out. The top ten hold 3.5% to 5% of the sample, which has more than 95,000 clones, about 86% seen once. Material for sequencing was peripheral blood. The chain has TRBV2 and TRBJ2-1, with TRBD2 identical over 14 bases. This TCR was recovered from a man aged 55 to 70 with acute or convalescent COVID-19. The CDR3 DNA follows: TGTGCCAGCAGGGGACTAGCGGGAGCTAGGTACAATGAGCAGTTCTTC. It codes for CASRGLAGARYNEQFF.